This is a list of T cell receptor beta chains from one sample in a study of cytomegalovirus exposure and HLA in healthy donors. Libraries were prepared by immunoSEQ multiplex PCR; TCRdb keeps only in-frame clonotypes and omits some of them. This sample carries 160,000 or so clones, roughly 79% of them seen once, and the ten largest clones take around 1%. The source material was PBMCs. These receptors were collected from a woman aged 40 to 50 in good health and CMV-seronegative. Both conserved end residues are part of each CDR3. D genes are given only for firm matches. Not all rows give a size; the values are once, few, many and, for expanded clones, a class.

v_call	clone_size	j_call	d_call	cdr3_nt	cdr3_aa
TRBV12-5	.	TRBJ1-5	.	TGTGCTAGTGGTTTGCCAGGGGGCAATCAGCCCCAGCATTTT	CASGLPGGNQPQHF
TRBV28	.	TRBJ1-2	TRBD1	TGTGCCAGCAGTGCGGACAGGGGATGGGAGGGCTACACCTTC	CASSADRGWEGYTF
TRBV4-2	.	TRBJ2-1	.	TGTGCCAGCAGCCAAGCCAGCGGCCCCTACAATGAGCAGTTCTTC	CASSQASGPYNEQFF
TRBV27	few	TRBJ2-7	.	TGTGCCAGCAGTTTGACTAGATCCAACGAGCAGTACTTC	CASSLTRSNEQYF
TRBV6-1	.	TRBJ1-2	TRBD1	TGTGCCAGCAGTGAAGCAACAGGGGGGGGCTATGGCTACACCTTC	CASSEATGGGYGYTF
TRBV29-1	.	TRBJ2-3	.	TGCAGCGTTGATGGTGCTCCCCGGGCAGATACGCAGTATTTT	CSVDGAPRADTQYF
TRBV5-6	.	TRBJ2-7	TRBD1	TGTGCCAGCAGTTTTCTGACGTCGTTTGGCAGGGGGTTGGACGAGCAGTACTTC	CASSFLTSFGRGLDEQYF
TRBV5-1	once	TRBJ1-2	.	TGCGCCAGCAGCTTTGGAGGGGAACACTATGGCTACACCTTC	CASSFGGEHYGYTF
TRBV5-1	once	TRBJ1-4	TRBD1	TGCGCCAGCAGCTTGACAGGGGACGAAAAACTGTTTTTT	CASSLTGDEKLFF
TRBV5-1	.	TRBJ1-3	.	TGCGCCAGTTCGGGGGGCTCTGGAAACACCATATATTTT	CASSGGSGNTIYF
TRBV30	.	TRBJ1-5	.	TGTGCCTGGACCCACTCGGGGAATCAGCCCCAGCATTTT	CAWTHSGNQPQHF
TRBV2	once	TRBJ2-1	TRBD2	TGTGCCAGCAGTCCACTAGCGGGAGGGCCGCTTAACAATGAGCAGTTCTTC	CASSPLAGGPLNNEQFF
TRBV11-2	.	TRBJ2-7	.	TGTGCCAGCAGCTTAGATCTTGGAGTAACATACGAGCAGTACTTC	CASSLDLGVTYEQYF
TRBV19	.	TRBJ2-2	TRBD2	TGTGCCAGTAGTATAGAGTCGGGAGGGACCGGGGAGCTGTTTTTT	CASSIESGGTGELFF
TRBV27	.	TRBJ2-3	TRBD1	TGTGCCAGCAGTTTATCTATAGGGGGCAGGGCAGATACGCAGTATTTT	CASSLSIGGRADTQYF
TRBV19	.	TRBJ2-3	.	TGTGCCAGCACTCCGGACAGCCGGAGCACAGATACGCAGTATTTT	CASTPDSRSTDTQYF
TRBV7-9	.	TRBJ1-2	.	TGTGCCAGCAGCTCCCAGGGGTATGGCTACACCTTC	CASSSQGYGYTF
TRBV13	.	TRBJ2-7	TRBD2	TGTGCCAGCAGCCTCAGGGCACTAGCGGAAGGCGAGCAGTACTTC	CASSLRALAEGEQYF
TRBV30	few	TRBJ2-1	TRBD2	TGTGCCTGGAACAAGGGACTAGGCCACCTCAATGAGCAGTTCTTC	CAWNKGLGHLNEQFF
TRBV7-6	.	TRBJ2-7	TRBD2	TGTGCCAGCAGCCCCTCTAGCGGGAGTGTCCCGGGGGAGCAGTACTTC	CASSPSSGSVPGEQYF